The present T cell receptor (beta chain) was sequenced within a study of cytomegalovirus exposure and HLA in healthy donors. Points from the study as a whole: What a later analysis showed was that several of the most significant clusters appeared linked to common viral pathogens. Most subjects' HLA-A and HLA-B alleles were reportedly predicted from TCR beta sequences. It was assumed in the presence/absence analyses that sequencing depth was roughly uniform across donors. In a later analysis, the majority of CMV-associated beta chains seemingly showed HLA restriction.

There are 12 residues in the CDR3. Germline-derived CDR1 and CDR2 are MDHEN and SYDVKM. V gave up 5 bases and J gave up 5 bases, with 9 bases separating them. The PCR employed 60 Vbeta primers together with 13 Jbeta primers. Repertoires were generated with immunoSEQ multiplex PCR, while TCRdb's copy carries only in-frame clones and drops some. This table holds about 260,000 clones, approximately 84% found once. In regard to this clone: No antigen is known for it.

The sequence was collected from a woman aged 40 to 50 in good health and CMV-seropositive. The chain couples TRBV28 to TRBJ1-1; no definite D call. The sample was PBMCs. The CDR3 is CASSSGRTEAFF. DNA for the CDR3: TGTGCCAGCAGTAGTGGGAGAACTGAAGCTTTCTTT.